This T cell receptor (beta chain) was identified during a study of lymphopenia after photon versus proton radiotherapy. Study findings and constraints: Oligoclonal CD8+ Temra expansion after nadir drove photon patients' diversity drop. Photon-treated patients lost naive T cells and TCR diversity; proton-treated stayed stable. Better survival with proton therapy was suggested as possible, not demonstrated.

Unmatched junction bases numbered 3, after V lost 3 bases and J lost 3 bases. Germline assignment: CDR1 SGHRS and CDR2 YFSETQ. This CDR3 has 14 amino acids. As to this clone: What it binds is unknown.

Measured with immunoSEQ multiplex PCR; TCRdb has only the in-frame clones, and not every one. The data contain tens of thousands of clones, approximately 85% of them singletons. This TCR came from a man in his forties or fifties with gastric cancer. Source: peripheral blood, taken from a patient treated with photon-based radiotherapy. The gene calls are TRBV5-1 and TRBJ2-3; 8 positions agree with TRBD1. CDR3 bases: TGCGCCAGCAGCTCGCGACAGGGGACAGATACGCAGTATTTT. It specifies CASSSRQGTDTQYF.